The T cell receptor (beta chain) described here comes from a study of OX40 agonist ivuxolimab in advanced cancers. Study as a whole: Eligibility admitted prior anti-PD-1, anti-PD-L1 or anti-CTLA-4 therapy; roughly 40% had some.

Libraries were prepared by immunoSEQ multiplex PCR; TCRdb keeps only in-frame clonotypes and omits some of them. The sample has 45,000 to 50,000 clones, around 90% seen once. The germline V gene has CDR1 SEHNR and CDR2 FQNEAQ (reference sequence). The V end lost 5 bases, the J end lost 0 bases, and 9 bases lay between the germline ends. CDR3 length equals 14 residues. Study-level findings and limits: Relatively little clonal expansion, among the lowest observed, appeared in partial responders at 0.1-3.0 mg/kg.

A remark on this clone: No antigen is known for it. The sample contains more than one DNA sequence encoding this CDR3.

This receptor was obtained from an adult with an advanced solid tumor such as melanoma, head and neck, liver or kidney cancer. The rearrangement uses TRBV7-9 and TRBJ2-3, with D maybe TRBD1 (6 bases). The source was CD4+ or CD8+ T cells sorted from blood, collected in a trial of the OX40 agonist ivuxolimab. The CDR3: CASSLGQSTDTQYF. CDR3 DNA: TGTGCCAGCAGCCTAGGACAGAGCACAGATACGCAGTATTTT.